The T cell receptor (beta chain) under discussion was sequenced for a study of blood T cell repertoires in COVID-19. Study-wide background: Sites across the United States, Italy and Spain contributed samples from acute and convalescent COVID-19. Sources were T cells, B-cell-depleted T cells, or PBMCs; the material itself was cDNA or gDNA.

Trimming cost V 4 bases and J 7 bases; bases outside gene matches: 12. Germline V lookup: CDR1 MGHRA, CDR2 YSYEKL. The CDR3 contains 17 residues. Repertoires were generated with immunoSEQ multiplex PCR, while TCRdb's copy carries only in-frame clones and drops some. Among about 150,000 clones, nearly 80% were seen once, and the ten largest hold around 13%. This clone occurred once. Sequencing was performed on peripheral blood. The origin of this receptor is a woman of 80 years or more with acute or convalescent COVID-19. V is TRBV4-1 and J is TRBJ2-1; 11 bases agree with TRBD2. CDR3 region: CASSLKLAGGGWNEQFF. The DNA of the CDR3 is TGCGCCAGCAGCCTTAAATTAGCGGGGGGGGGCTGGAATGAGCAGTTCTTC.